The 9 T cell receptor beta chains below all came from one sample that was sequenced in a study of control samples from healthy donors and cancer patients. Libraries were prepared by immunoSEQ multiplex PCR; TCRdb keeps only in-frame clonotypes and omits some of them. The sample lists tens of thousands of clones, about 90% occurring once. Sequenced sample: PBMCs. Receptors originate from a woman aged 55-75 years with lung cancer.

This clone appeared a few times. The V call is TRBV27, the J call TRBJ1-2; unclear D gene. CDR3 length equals 12 residues. CDR1 is MNHEY, CDR2 SMNVEV, per germline (reference sequence). The V and J ends lost 6 bases and 7 bases respectively, with 12 bases between them. The CDR3 sequence is CASRDGRGGYTF. CDR3 bases: TGTGCCAGCAGGGACGGACGGGGTGGCTACACCTTC.

The chain links TRBV13 to TRBJ2-7; D perhaps matches TRBD1 (6 bases). Germline loops: CDR1 PRHDT, CDR2 FYEKMQ (reference sequence). The CDR3 is 14 amino acids. V was trimmed by 2 bases and J by 4 bases, leaving 12 bases between them. CDR3 in amino acids: CASSLRGSRYEQYF. The CDR3 region has the DNA TGTGCCAGCAGCTTAAGGGGGAGTCGGTACGAGCAGTACTTC.

The V and J genes are TRBV3-1 (or the pseudogene TRBV3-2) and TRBJ2-2, with 8 bases aligning to TRBD2. Germline trimming cut 3 bases from V and 5 bases from J; bases unmatched to any gene: 8. The CDR3 length is 16 residues. Germline V gives CDR1 LGHDT, CDR2 YNNKEL (reference sequence). The CDR3 nucleotides are TGTGCCAGCAGCCAGCCTAGCGGGCTTACTACCGGGGAGCTGTTTTTT. Amino acid sequence: CASSQPSGLTTGELFF.

This rearrangement joins TRBV7-9 to TRBJ1-4; 12 bases map to TRBD1. Germline V gene sequence: CDR1 SEHNR, CDR2 FQNEAQ (reference sequence). This CDR3 comprises 17 residues. The V and J ends lost 1 base and 3 bases, in that order; junction bases with no gene match: 3. CDR3 nucleotides: TGTGCCAGCAGCTTAGGGGGACAGGGGGCAGCTAATGAAAAACTGTTTTTT. Its protein product is CASSLGGQGAANEKLFF.

The CDR3 DNA follows: TGTGCCAGCAGCTCAACGGACAGGGGAGCTTTCTTT. Translated, it gives CASSSTDRGAFF. The V call is TRBV3-1 (or the pseudogene TRBV3-2), the J call TRBJ1-1; 9 nucleotides line up with TRBD1. The V segment lost 5 bases and the J segment 10 bases; nucleotides outside the gene matches: 5. The germline V gene has CDR1 LGHDT and CDR2 YNNKEL (reference sequence). The CDR3 runs 12 residues.

The CDR3 spells CASTGGAGTQYF. The DNA of the CDR3 is TGTGCCAGCACGGGGGGGGCAGGGACCCAGTACTTC. The genes are TRBV11-2 and TRBJ2-5; 8 bases agree with TRBD2. CDR1 SGHAT and CDR2 FQNNGV come from the germline V gene. V was clipped by 7 bases and J by 7 bases; unmatched bases: 5. There are 12 residues in the CDR3.

The CDR3 DNA follows: TGTGCCAGCAGCCCCCGGGTGGGCCGTGTTGAGCAGTTCTTC. It yields the protein CASSPRVGRVEQFF. The chain combines TRBV7-2 with TRBJ2-1; D is unresolved. Trimming removed 5 bases at V and 9 bases at J, with 17 bases between. From germline, CDR1 is SGHTA and CDR2 FQGNSA. The CDR3 is 14 amino acids. Full variable domain (remainder filled in from reference TRBV7-2 and TRBJ2-1): GAGVSQSPSNKVTEKGKDVELRCDPISGHTALYWYRQSLGQGLEFLIYFQGNSAPDKSGLPSDRFSAERTGGSVSTLTIQRTQQEDSAVYLCASSPRVGRVEQFFGPGTRLTVL.

The chain has TRBV6-5 and TRBJ1-5; the D is unclear. V dropped 6 bases and J dropped 0 bases, with 12 bases sitting between them. Germline V lookup: CDR1 MNHEY, CDR2 SVGAGI. The CDR3 covers 15 residues. As DNA, the CDR3 is TGTGCCAGCAGGCGGTACTCATTTAGCAATCAGCCCCAGCATTTT. Protein: CASRRYSFSNQPQHF.

The chain combines TRBV28 with TRBJ1-1, with D perhaps TRBD1 (5 bases). Germline V lookup: CDR1 MDHEN, CDR2 SYDVKM. The CDR3 extends over 14 amino acids. Trimming shortened V by 1 base and J by 0 bases, and 6 bases separated the two germline ends. CDR3 in amino acids: CASSLYRLNTEAFF. CDR3 sequence (DNA): TGTGCCAGCAGTTTATACAGGTTGAACACTGAAGCTTTCTTT.